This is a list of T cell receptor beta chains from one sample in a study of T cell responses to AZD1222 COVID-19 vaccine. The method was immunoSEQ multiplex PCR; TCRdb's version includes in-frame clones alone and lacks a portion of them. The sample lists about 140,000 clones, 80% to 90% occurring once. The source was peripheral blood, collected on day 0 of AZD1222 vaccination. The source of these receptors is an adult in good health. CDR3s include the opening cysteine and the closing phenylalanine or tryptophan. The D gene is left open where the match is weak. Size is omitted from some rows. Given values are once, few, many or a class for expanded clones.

DNA: TGTGCCAGCAGCTTAGGGGGGTCTAGGAGAGGCACCGGGGAGCTGTTTTTT
CDR3: CASSLGGSRRGTGELFF
V: TRBV11-2
size: -
D: -
length: 17
J: TRBJ2-2

DNA: TGTGCCTGGAGAAGTGTCACATACTTCCTCGCGAACACCGGGGAGCTGTTTTTT
CDR3: CAWRSVTYFLANTGELFF
V: TRBV30
size: -
D: -
length: 18
J: TRBJ2-2

DNA: TGCGCCAGCAGCCAAGAACCCAGCAACTACGAGCAGTACTTC
CDR3: CASSQEPSNYEQYF
V: TRBV4-1
size: -
D: -
length: 14
J: TRBJ2-7

DNA: TGTGCCAGCAGTGAAGCGGGGGGCCGGGACTATGGCTACACCTTC
CDR3: CASSEAGGRDYGYTF
V: TRBV2
size: -
D: -
length: 15
J: TRBJ1-2

DNA: TGTGCCAGCAAGCCGGGACAGACCATCTACGAGCAGTACTTC
CDR3: CASKPGQTIYEQYF
V: TRBV2
size: once
D: TRBD1
length: 14
J: TRBJ2-7

DNA: TGTGCCAGTAGTACCCGAAAGCTAGCGGGGGTCACAGATACGCAGTATTTT
CDR3: CASSTRKLAGVTDTQYF
V: TRBV19
size: -
D: TRBD2
length: 17
J: TRBJ2-3

DNA: TGTGCCAGCAGCAAAACACAAGGGACACCTAAATATCAGCCCCAGCATTTT
CDR3: CASSKTQGTPKYQPQHF
V: TRBV21-1
size: -
D: -
length: 17
J: TRBJ1-5

DNA: TGTGCCAGCAGTGATGGGGTGAACACTGAAGCTTTCTTT
CDR3: CASSDGVNTEAFF
V: TRBV6-1
size: once
D: -
length: 13
J: TRBJ1-1

DNA: TGTGCCAGCAGCGTAGGGCCAGGTGGTTCCAATCAGCCCCAGCATTTT
CDR3: CASSVGPGGSNQPQHF
V: TRBV9
size: -
D: -
length: 16
J: TRBJ1-5

DNA: TGTGCCAGCAGCCGGACAGGGGCCGAGCAGTACTTC
CDR3: CASSRTGAEQYF
V: TRBV5-8
size: -
D: TRBD1
length: 12
J: TRBJ2-7

DNA: TGCGCCAGCAGCCGGACTAGCGGGAGCCCGGGCACCGGGGAGCTGTTTTTT
CDR3: CASSRTSGSPGTGELFF
V: TRBV5-1
size: -
D: TRBD2
length: 17
J: TRBJ2-2

DNA: TGTGCCAGTAGGAGCAGGGAGGAAGAAAAACTGTTTTTT
CDR3: CASRSREEEKLFF
V: TRBV19
size: -
D: -
length: 13
J: TRBJ1-4

DNA: TGTGCCAGCAGCCTCAAGGACAGGGTGGGCTATGGCTACACCTTC
CDR3: CASSLKDRVGYGYTF
V: TRBV5-6
size: -
D: TRBD1
length: 15
J: TRBJ1-2

DNA: TGTGCCAGCAGCAAAGAGGAGGTCTGGACTAGCGGAAGCTCCTACGAGCAGTACTTC
CDR3: CASSKEEVWTSGSSYEQYF
V: TRBV21-1
size: -
D: -
length: 19
J: TRBJ2-7

DNA: TGTGCCAGCAGTTGGGCGACAGACGAGCAGTACTTC
CDR3: CASSWATDEQYF
V: TRBV6-2/TRBV6-3
size: -
D: -
length: 12
J: TRBJ2-7

DNA: TGTGCCAGCTCACCAACGAGCGGGACAGGGACAGTTGGGGCCAACGTCCTGACTTTC
CDR3: CASSPTSGTGTVGANVLTF
V: TRBV18
size: -
D: TRBD1
length: 19
J: TRBJ2-6

DNA: TGTGCCAGCAGCCTGGGACAGAGGGGCCGGGAAAAACTGTTTTTT
CDR3: CASSLGQRGREKLFF
V: TRBV28
size: -
D: TRBD1
length: 15
J: TRBJ1-4

DNA: TGTGCCAGCTCACAATCGACAGGGGGCGCGGAGCTGTTTTTT
CDR3: CASSQSTGGAELFF
V: TRBV18
size: -
D: TRBD1
length: 14
J: TRBJ2-2

DNA: TGTGCCAGCAGCACCAGGACAGGAGACGTACTCTATAATTCACCCCTCCACTTT
CDR3: CASSTRTGDVLYNSPLHF
V: TRBV5-5
size: once
D: TRBD1
length: 18
J: TRBJ1-6

DNA: TGTGCCTGGAGTGCATCCGGCACCTGGACAGGGGTCCTACTTAATCAGCCCCAGCATTTT
CDR3: CAWSASGTWTGVLLNQPQHF
V: TRBV30
size: -
D: TRBD1
length: 20
J: TRBJ1-5

DNA: TGCGCCAGCAGCCAAGATCCCCCAGGGTTATGGGGCTACACCTTC
CDR3: CASSQDPPGLWGYTF
V: TRBV4-1
size: -
D: -
length: 15
J: TRBJ1-2

DNA: TGTGCCAGCAGCTTAATGGGGATCGGGGAGCTGTTTTTT
CDR3: CASSLMGIGELFF
V: TRBV7-9
size: -
D: -
length: 13
J: TRBJ2-2

DNA: TGTGCCAGCAGTTATTTCCGAGTGGATACGCAGTATTTT
CDR3: CASSYFRVDTQYF
V: TRBV6-2/TRBV6-3
size: -
D: -
length: 13
J: TRBJ2-3

DNA: TGTGCCAGCAGCTTGGAGACCCGGGATGAAAAACTGTTTTTT
CDR3: CASSLETRDEKLFF
V: TRBV5-6
size: -
D: -
length: 14
J: TRBJ1-4

DNA: TGTGCCAGCAGCCCCGGACGGCGCTCTGGGGCCAACGTCCTGACTTTC
CDR3: CASSPGRRSGANVLTF
V: TRBV5-4
size: -
D: -
length: 16
J: TRBJ2-6

DNA: TGTGCCAGCAGCGCGACACAGGGAATGGGCACAGATACGCAGTATTTT
CDR3: CASSATQGMGTDTQYF
V: TRBV28
size: -
D: -
length: 16
J: TRBJ2-3

DNA: TGTGCCAGCAGCCCTGATTCAGGGGTCACCGGGGAGCTGTTTTTT
CDR3: CASSPDSGVTGELFF
V: TRBV7-9
size: -
D: -
length: 15
J: TRBJ2-2

DNA: TGCGCCAGCAGCCAAGATGCTGCGGGGGAAGAGACCCAGTACTTC
CDR3: CASSQDAAGEETQYF
V: TRBV4-3
size: -
D: TRBD2
length: 15
J: TRBJ2-5

DNA: TGTGCCAGTAGTATGATAGGGGACGAGCAGTACTTC
CDR3: CASSMIGDEQYF
V: TRBV19
size: -
D: -
length: 12
J: TRBJ2-7

DNA: TGTGCCAGCAGTCCACAGGCTTACGAGCAGTACTTC
CDR3: CASSPQAYEQYF
V: TRBV6-2/TRBV6-3
size: -
D: -
length: 12
J: TRBJ2-7

DNA: TGTGCCAGCACCCTCCGGATTGACGTAAGCTCCTACAATGAGCAGTTCTTC
CDR3: CASTLRIDVSSYNEQFF
V: TRBV3-1/TRBV3-2
size: -
D: -
length: 17
J: TRBJ2-1

DNA: TGTGCCTGGAGTAGGTGGGATGGCTACACCTTC
CDR3: CAWSRWDGYTF
V: TRBV30
size: -
D: -
length: 11
J: TRBJ1-2

DNA: TGTGCCAGCAGCTTACCGCCTTCGACGACTGAAGCTTTCTTT
CDR3: CASSLPPSTTEAFF
V: TRBV11-2
size: -
D: -
length: 14
J: TRBJ1-1

DNA: TGTGCCAGCAGTTACAGCAGTCCTGAAGCTTTCTTT
CDR3: CASSYSSPEAFF
V: TRBV28
size: -
D: -
length: 12
J: TRBJ1-1

DNA: TGTGCCAGCAGCCCTACTAGCGGGATCGGATATGCCGGGGAGCTGTTTTTT
CDR3: CASSPTSGIGYAGELFF
V: TRBV7-2
size: once
D: TRBD2
length: 17
J: TRBJ2-2

DNA: TGCGCCAGCAGCCAAGGAACCGGGACAGGGATATGGGAGCAGTACTTC
CDR3: CASSQGTGTGIWEQYF
V: TRBV4-1
size: -
D: TRBD1
length: 16
J: TRBJ2-7

DNA: TGTGCCAGCAGCTCGGGGACAGGTAATAGCAATCAGCCCCAGCATTTT
CDR3: CASSSGTGNSNQPQHF
V: TRBV5-8
size: -
D: TRBD1
length: 16
J: TRBJ1-5

DNA: TGTGCCATCAGTGATGTGAGGGGGGAGCGAGGCGAGCAGTACTTC
CDR3: CAISDVRGERGEQYF
V: TRBV10-3
size: -
D: -
length: 15
J: TRBJ2-7

DNA: TGTGCCAGCAGGACCCGCGGAAGGGTTGAAGAGACCCAGTACTTC
CDR3: CASRTRGRVEETQYF
V: TRBV3-1/TRBV3-2
size: -
D: -
length: 15
J: TRBJ2-5

DNA: TGCGCCAGCAGTGAGATTACAGACAGGGGTTTGGATTCACCCCTCCACTTT
CDR3: CASSEITDRGLDSPLHF
V: TRBV10-2
size: -
D: TRBD1
length: 17
J: TRBJ1-6